The clone carrying this TCR beta chain showed up just a few times. Its cognate antigen is unknown. A read error may explain this, as a much larger clone is one base away. These data come from a study of CD8+CD57+ T cells in acquired aplastic anemia. For the study at large: Sorted CD4+ and CD8+ cells yielded roughly 3 ug of DNA on average. There were 9.5 million to 13 million reads, on average, for CD4+ cells from healthy donors. Whole-study findings and limits: Simpson's diversity of CD8+ cells was not significantly different in patients compared with controls. Patients and controls shared 25 to 35 CD8+ CDR3 sequences, highly expressed in patients.

CDR3 and TCR beta VDJ profiling relied on a genomic DNA template. TCRdb re-derived calls from the reads in MiXCR, one entry per CDR3 protein. Of about 210,000 distinct CDR3 sequences listed, roughly 35% are singletons. The CDR3 loop spans 14 amino acids. Germline values: CDR1 LNHNV, CDR2 YYDKDF (reference sequence). The chain carries TRBV15 and TRBJ2-5; the D call may be TRBD1 or TRBD2 (5 bases each). Sequencing used sorted CD4+, CD8+, or CD8+CD57+ T cells (not recorded which) from PBMCs. The sequence came from a human donor in good health, serving as a control. The CDR3 is CASSFRDAAETQYF. The CDR3 nucleotides are TGTGCCAGCAGCTTCCGGGACGCAGCAGAGACCCAGTACTTC.